This is a list of T cell receptor beta chains from one sample in a study of blood T cell repertoires in COVID-19. Assay: immunoSEQ multiplex PCR; the TCRdb copy retains only in-frame clones and omits some. The profile covers about 130,000 clones, with 85% appearing a single time and about a quarter taken by the ten largest. Sequences were obtained from peripheral blood. The receptor source for this set is a woman aged 80 or over with acute or convalescent COVID-19. Each CDR3 is given without its conserved first and last residue.

V gene	J gene	CDR3 protein
TRBV2	TRBJ1-2	ASLRGIRMEGYT
TRBV18	TRBJ1-2	ASSPEVGRGHYGYT
TRBV7-9	TRBJ1-5	ASSLGGPGNQPQH
TRBV5-6	TRBJ1-5	ASSLRGHQPQH
TRBV7-8	TRBJ1-3	ASSWDLPGLTGNTIY
TRBV28	TRBJ1-5	ASSWGGNQPQH
TRBV4-1	TRBJ2-2	ASSQDRGTGATGELF
TRBV7-9	TRBJ1-2	ASSLDGTPSMHYGYT
TRBV7-3	TRBJ1-1	ASSFTRVTEAF
TRBV12-5	TRBJ2-5	ASGLRSWTGNHETQY
TRBV10-3	TRBJ2-2	AISSSGITGELF
TRBV10-3	TRBJ1-6	VSHRDRNSPLH
TRBV7-2	TRBJ1-1	ASSLSQSGQGNTEAF
TRBV5-1	TRBJ1-2	ASSLDRDRERRPYGYT
TRBV9	TRBJ1-2	ASSVSRTDTLGGYT
TRBV2	TRBJ2-7	ASRPRDTPYEQY
TRBV3-1/TRBV3-2	TRBJ1-5	ASGPTLEQPQH
TRBV27	TRBJ2-1	ASSPGDSHEQF
TRBV6-2/TRBV6-3	TRBJ1-2	ASSPNLDREGYT
TRBV11-2	TRBJ1-2	ASSQRHGHT
TRBV19	TRBJ1-6	ASSRQGKSPLH
TRBV2	TRBJ2-2	ASSQGQADTGELF
TRBV5-6	TRBJ2-2	ASSLRIGELF
TRBV29-1	TRBJ1-1	SVGPRGYTEAF
TRBV15	TRBJ2-5	ATSRGRVETQY